Listed below are T cell receptor beta chains from one sample, sequenced in a study of blood T cell repertoires in COVID-19. Produced via immunoSEQ multiplex PCR; TCRdb's table is partial and in-frame only. Of some 150,000 clones in the sample, around 87% were seen once. Material: PBMCs or T cells enriched from blood (not recorded which). These receptors came from a woman between 25 and 40 years old with acute COVID-19. Each CDR3 is given with its conserved first and last residue. A D gene is named only where the DNA matches it firmly. Expanded clones get a size class; other rows say once, few or many, or leave the size out.

V gene	clone size	J gene	D gene	CDR3 protein	CDR3 DNA
TRBV19	once	TRBJ2-1	TRBD2	CASNPSGLGSHEQFF	TGTGCCAGTAATCCATCCGGACTAGGATCCCATGAGCAGTTCTTC
TRBV4-2	.	TRBJ2-7	TRBD2	CASSSLAGGSYEQYF	TGTGCCAGCAGCTCTCTAGCGGGGGGCTCCTACGAGCAGTACTTC
TRBV19	.	TRBJ1-1	.	CASRYPGKTEAFF	TGTGCCAGTAGGTATCCAGGGAAGACTGAAGCTTTCTTT
TRBV6-2/TRBV6-3	.	TRBJ2-7	.	CASSYKSLTPYYEQYF	TGTGCCAGCAGTTACAAATCGTTAACCCCCTACTACGAGCAGTACTTC
TRBV7-2	.	TRBJ1-1	.	CASSPGGGTEAFF	TGTGCCAGCAGCCCCGGGGGGGGCACTGAAGCTTTCTTT
TRBV6-2/TRBV6-3	.	TRBJ1-4	.	CASSYSFSGEKLFF	TGTGCCAGCAGTTACTCGTTCAGTGGCGAAAAACTGTTTTTT
TRBV6-4	.	TRBJ2-1	TRBD2	CASSDASGSNEQFF	TGTGCCAGCAGTGACGCTAGCGGGAGCAATGAGCAGTTCTTC
TRBV6-6	.	TRBJ2-1	.	CASRPTGIYNEQFF	TGTGCCAGCAGGCCTACAGGCATTTACAATGAGCAGTTCTTC
TRBV28	.	TRBJ1-6	.	CASLKSSYNSPLHF	TGTGCCAGCCTTAAGAGCTCCTATAATTCACCCCTCCACTTT
TRBV2	.	TRBJ1-6	.	CASSDTGNSPLHF	TGTGCCAGCAGTGATACAGGAAATTCACCCCTCCACTTT
TRBV14	.	TRBJ1-4	.	CASSPGGPNEKLFF	TGTGCCAGCAGCCCCGGCGGCCCGAATGAAAAACTGTTTTTT
TRBV27	.	TRBJ2-7	TRBD1	CASSLRDSTYEQYF	TGTGCCAGCAGTTTAAGGGACAGTACCTACGAGCAGTACTTC
TRBV3-1/TRBV3-2	.	TRBJ2-1	TRBD2	CASSQGLADSYNEQFF	TGTGCCAGCAGCCAAGGACTAGCGGATTCCTACAATGAGCAGTTCTTC
TRBV19	.	TRBJ1-1	.	CASTWRGNTEAFF	TGTGCCAGTACCTGGAGGGGGAACACTGAAGCTTTCTTT
TRBV24-1	once	TRBJ1-2	TRBD1	CATGDRAYGYTF	TGTGCCACCGGAGACAGGGCCTATGGCTACACCTTC
TRBV19	.	TRBJ1-2	TRBD1	CASTQPGTGGYSYGYTF	TGTGCCAGTACCCAACCCGGGACAGGGGGCTATAGCTATGGCTACACCTTC
TRBV21-1	.	TRBJ2-4	.	CASPGRGVIQYF	TGTGCCAGCCCCGGGAGGGGGGTTATTCAGTACTTC
TRBV10-3	.	TRBJ2-3	TRBD2	CAISERTSKRTDTQYF	TGTGCCATCAGTGAGCGGACTAGCAAACGCACAGATACGCAGTATTTT
TRBV28	.	TRBJ1-4	TRBD1	CASSRDRDLTNEKLFF	TGTGCCAGCAGTCGCGACAGGGACCTTACTAATGAAAAACTGTTTTTT
TRBV9	.	TRBJ2-7	TRBD1	CASSPRTGTFQQYF	TGTGCCAGCAGCCCTAGGACAGGGACTTTTCAACAGTACTTC
TRBV6-4	.	TRBJ2-2	.	CASSVLGGPTGELFF	TGTGCCAGCAGTGTTCTAGGAGGTCCCACCGGGGAGCTGTTTTTT
TRBV6-5	.	TRBJ2-7	TRBD1	CASRGQGPYEQYF	TGTGCCAGCAGGGGACAGGGGCCCTACGAGCAGTACTTC
TRBV19	.	TRBJ2-1	.	CASSPRQRTVFNEQFF	TGTGCCAGTAGTCCCCGGCAGCGTACGGTATTCAATGAGCAGTTCTTC
TRBV7-2	.	TRBJ1-2	TRBD1	CASSLDRWTGGVYGYTF	TGTGCCAGCAGCTTGGATAGATGGACAGGGGGCGTCTATGGCTACACCTTC
TRBV28	once	TRBJ2-7	.	CASRHFGEDYEQYF	TGTGCCAGCAGGCACTTTGGGGAGGACTACGAGCAGTACTTC
TRBV7-9	.	TRBJ1-2	TRBD1	CASNAGTGDYGYTF	TGTGCCAGCAACGCCGGGACAGGGGATTATGGCTACACCTTC
TRBV9	.	TRBJ1-4	.	CASSAQAGINEKLFF	TGTGCCAGCAGTGCCCAGGCGGGTATTAATGAAAAACTGTTTTTT
TRBV27	.	TRBJ2-7	TRBD2	CASRPGSGGRAPREQYF	TGTGCCAGCAGGCCCGGAAGTGGCGGGAGAGCCCCTCGGGAGCAGTACTTC
TRBV27	.	TRBJ2-5	.	CASSPWTKIETQYF	TGTGCCAGCAGTCCCTGGACTAAAATAGAGACCCAGTACTTC
TRBV5-1	.	TRBJ2-2	TRBD1	CASSRDRANTGELFF	TGCGCCAGCAGCCGGGACAGGGCCAACACCGGGGAGCTGTTTTTT
TRBV6-4	.	TRBJ2-3	.	CASRRDPTDTQYF	TGTGCCAGCAGGCGGGACCCCACAGATACGCAGTATTTT
TRBV6-1	.	TRBJ1-5	TRBD1	CASSEAGGLTQPQHF	TGTGCCAGCAGTGAAGCAGGGGGCCTTACCCAGCCCCAGCATTTT
TRBV7-8	.	TRBJ1-1	TRBD1	CASSFGGTGPEWGEAFF	TGTGCCAGCAGCTTCGGGGGGACAGGGCCCGAATGGGGTGAAGCTTTCTTT
TRBV25-1	.	TRBJ2-7	TRBD1	CASSESGQGSYEQYF	TGTGCCAGCAGTGAATCGGGACAGGGCTCCTACGAGCAGTACTTC
TRBV14	.	TRBJ1-2	.	CASSQGLSPYYGYTF	TGTGCCAGCAGCCAAGGACTCAGCCCGTACTATGGCTACACCTTC
TRBV20-1	many	TRBJ2-7	.	CSANRGEEQYF	TGCAGTGCTAACCGGGGAGAGGAGCAGTACTTC
TRBV18	.	TRBJ1-5	TRBD1	CASSPPGTDNQPQHF	TGTGCCAGCTCACCACCGGGGACAGATAATCAGCCCCAGCATTTT
TRBV15	.	TRBJ1-4	TRBD1	CATRGIDRGLGEKLFF	TGTGCCACCAGGGGCATTGACAGGGGGCTCGGTGAAAAACTGTTTTTT
TRBV6-5	.	TRBJ2-7	.	CASSPQGVEQYF	TGTGCCAGCAGCCCCCAGGGCGTCGAGCAGTACTTC
TRBV28	.	TRBJ1-6	.	CASSSGGGVYNSPLHF	TGTGCCAGCAGTTCTGGGGGAGGCGTCTATAATTCACCCCTCCACTTT
TRBV5-6	.	TRBJ2-3	TRBD2	CASSFAGGDTQYF	TGTGCCAGCAGCTTCGCCGGGGGGGATACGCAGTATTTT
TRBV2	.	TRBJ2-1	TRBD2	CAPEETSGYNEQFF	TGTGCCCCGGAGGAGACTAGCGGTTACAATGAGCAGTTCTTC
TRBV28	.	TRBJ1-2	.	CASSLSDYGYTF	TGTGCCAGCAGTTTATCGGACTATGGCTACACCTTC
TRBV5-1	.	TRBJ1-3	.	CASSSQGSGNTIYF	TGCGCCAGCAGCTCCCAGGGATCTGGAAACACCATATATTTT
TRBV28	.	TRBJ1-5	TRBD1	CASTPTGATDSNQPQHF	TGTGCCAGCACCCCGACAGGGGCCACAGATAGCAATCAGCCCCAGCATTTT
TRBV28	.	TRBJ2-3	TRBD1	CASSLWGQGIDTQYF	TGTGCCAGCAGTTTATGGGGACAGGGGATAGATACGCAGTATTTT
TRBV28	.	TRBJ2-7	TRBD2	CASSPATSGSSYEQYF	TGTGCCAGCAGTCCCGCGACTAGCGGGAGCTCCTACGAGCAGTACTTC
TRBV20-1	.	TRBJ2-1	TRBD2	CSASRAGGPLDEQFF	TGCAGTGCTAGTAGAGCGGGAGGGCCTCTGGATGAGCAGTTCTTC
TRBV9	.	TRBJ1-4	.	CASSAAWGVTNEKLFF	TGTGCCAGCAGCGCGGCATGGGGGGTGACTAATGAAAAACTGTTTTTT
TRBV6-5	once	TRBJ1-2	.	CASGRLDSGYTF	TGTGCCAGCGGGCGATTAGACAGTGGCTACACCTTC
TRBV5-1	.	TRBJ1-2	TRBD1	CASSPTPDRVVGGYTF	TGCGCCAGCAGCCCAACCCCGGACAGGGTTGTCGGTGGCTACACCTTC
TRBV28	.	TRBJ2-3	.	CASSFLTAGRRYF	TGTGCCAGCAGTTTTCTCACGGCGGGACGCCGGTATTTT
TRBV3-1/TRBV3-2	.	TRBJ2-5	TRBD2	CASKRTSGRAWETQYF	TGTGCCAGCAAGCGGACTAGCGGGAGGGCCTGGGAGACCCAGTACTTC
TRBV9	.	TRBJ1-1	.	CASSVDPLDSTEAFF	TGTGCCAGCAGCGTAGATCCCCTAGACTCCACTGAAGCTTTCTTT
TRBV18	.	TRBJ2-1	TRBD1	CASSPTLGQGVLDNEQFF	TGTGCCAGCTCACCGACGCTTGGACAGGGGGTTCTGGACAATGAGCAGTTCTTC
TRBV30	.	TRBJ2-1	TRBD2	CAWSYLRASGKINEQFF	TGTGCCTGGAGTTATCTACGGGCTAGCGGGAAGATCAATGAGCAGTTCTTC
TRBV11-2	.	TRBJ2-3	TRBD2	CASSLRPPTSARSDTQYF	TGTGCCAGCAGCTTAAGGCCCCCGACTAGCGCCCGGTCAGATACGCAGTATTTT